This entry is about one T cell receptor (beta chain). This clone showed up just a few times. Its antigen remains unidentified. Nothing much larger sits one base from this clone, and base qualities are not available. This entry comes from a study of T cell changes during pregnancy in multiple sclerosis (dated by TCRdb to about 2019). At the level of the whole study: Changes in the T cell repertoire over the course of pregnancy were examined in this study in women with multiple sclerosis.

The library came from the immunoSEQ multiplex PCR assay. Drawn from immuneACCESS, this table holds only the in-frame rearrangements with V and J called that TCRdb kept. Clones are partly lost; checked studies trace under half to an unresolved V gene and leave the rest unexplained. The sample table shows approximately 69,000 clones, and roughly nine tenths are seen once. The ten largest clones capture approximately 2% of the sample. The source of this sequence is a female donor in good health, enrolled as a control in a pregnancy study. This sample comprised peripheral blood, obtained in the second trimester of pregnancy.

The CDR3 has the sequence CASSLASQPQHF. The nucleotide sequence reads TGTGCCAGCAGCTTAGCTAGTCAGCCCCAGCATTTT. This chain is built from TRBV7-9 and TRBJ1-5; a confident D gene designation cannot be given. Deletion took 0 bases off V and 6 bases off J, with a span of 3 bases between the germline ends. The cysteine opens and the phenylalanine closes a CDR3 of 12 amino acids. The read is trimmed to its CDR3 DNA, 36 bases read in frame from base 1. Based on the germline V gene (reference sequence), the CDR1 and CDR2 sequences are SEHNR and FQNEAQ.